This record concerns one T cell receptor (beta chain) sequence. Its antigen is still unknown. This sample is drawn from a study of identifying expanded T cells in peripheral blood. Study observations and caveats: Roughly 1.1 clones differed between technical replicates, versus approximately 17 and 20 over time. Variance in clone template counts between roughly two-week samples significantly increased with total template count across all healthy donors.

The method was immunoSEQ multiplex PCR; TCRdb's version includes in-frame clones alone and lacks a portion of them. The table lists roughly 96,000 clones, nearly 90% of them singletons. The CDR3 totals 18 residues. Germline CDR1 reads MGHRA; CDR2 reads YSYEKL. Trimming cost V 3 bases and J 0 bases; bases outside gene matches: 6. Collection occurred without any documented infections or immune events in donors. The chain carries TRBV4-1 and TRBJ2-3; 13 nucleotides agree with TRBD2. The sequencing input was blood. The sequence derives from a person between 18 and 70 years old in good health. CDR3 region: CASSHVGLAGLSTDTQYF. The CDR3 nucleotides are TGCGCCAGCAGCCATGTGGGACTAGCGGGGCTGAGCACAGATACGCAGTATTTT.